This T cell receptor beta chain was retrieved from a study of shared clonotypes between healthy human individuals. Germline CDR1 reads SGDLS; CDR2 reads YYNGEE. V trimming: 0 bases; J trimming: 3 bases; junction bases outside the gene matches: 5. The CDR3 has 15 residues. As regards this clone: Its antigen is currently unknown. This sample includes further DNA sequences coding for the same CDR3.

Clones were read by immunoSEQ multiplex PCR, and TCRdb kept only the in-frame ones, dropping some. Of roughly 2 million clones in the sample, 85% to 95% are singletons; the top ten hold about 1.1%. Whole-study findings and limits: A small donor pool kept down the genetic and exposure-history diversity that was represented.

Terminally differentiated effector memory CD45RA+ cells were excluded from the naive CD8 cells, which were CD45RO-negative and positively selected for CCR7. The origin of this receptor is a man aged 18 to 29 in good health. The sample comprised naive CD8+ T cells sorted from blood. The rearrangement joins TRBV9 to TRBJ2-7; 8 nucleotides agree with TRBD1. The CDR3: CASSVGSGGGYEQYF. CDR3 DNA sequence: TGTGCCAGCAGCGTAGGGTCAGGGGGCGGCTACGAGCAGTACTTC.